This T cell receptor (beta chain) was documented in a study of T-cell memory formation after mild COVID-19. Study-wide points: Detection of some responders pre-infection suggested pre-existing cross-reactive memory T cells participated.

It was 5'RACE with constant-segment primers that produced the TCR alpha and TCR beta cDNA libraries, which carried sample barcodes and UMIs. TCRdb redid the calling of the 5' RACE reads with MiXCR, one entry per CDR3 protein. This sample yields around 300,000 distinct CDR3 sequences, of which roughly a fifth are seen a single time; 21% belongs to the top ten. About this clonotype: Antigen unknown.

The sample taken for sequencing was PBMCs or a T cell subset sorted from them (not recorded which). This clonotype was obtained from a young man who had mild COVID-19 (a few samples of this study predate the infection). Cell type and time point are not known.

The CDR3: CASSPLRSSGNNEQFF. CDR3 DNA sequence: TGTGCCAGCAGCCCCCTCCGGTCTAGCGGGAACAATGAGCAGTTCTTC. The gene calls are TRBV9 and TRBJ2-1; 9 bases are a match to TRBD2. Germline V CDR1 and CDR2: SGDLS, YYNGEE. The CDR3 consists of 16 residues. V dropped 4 bases and J dropped 5; count of bases not matched to a gene: 10.